Listed below are T cell receptor beta chains from one sample, sequenced in a study of blood T cell repertoires in COVID-19. Assay: immunoSEQ multiplex PCR; the TCRdb copy retains only in-frame clones and omits some. The sample has around 30,000 clones, 80% to 90% seen once. The sequencing sample was made of peripheral blood. The receptors were sampled from a man aged 55 to 70 with acute or convalescent COVID-19. Both conserved end residues are part of each CDR3. A D gene is named only where the DNA matches it firmly. Clone sizes are given selectively: once, few, many, or a class where the clone is expanded.

>TRBD1|NA|TRBJ1-3|TRBV30
CAWSLDRGNTIYF
TGTGCCTGGAGTCTGGACAGGGGAAACACCATATATTTT
>NA|NA|TRBJ1-1|TRBV5-1
CASSPRTETNTEAFF
TGCGCCAGCAGCCCCCGGACAGAGACGAACACTGAAGCTTTCTTT
>NA|NA|TRBJ1-5|TRBV7-9
CASSLGPNQPQHF
TGTGCCAGCAGCTTAGGGCCTAATCAGCCCCAGCATTTT
>NA|NA|TRBJ1-6|TRBV11-2
CASSFNSDNSPLHF
TGTGCCAGCAGCTTTAACAGTGATAATTCACCCCTCCACTTT
>NA|NA|TRBJ2-3|TRBV5-4
CASSTRGEGTDTQYF
TGTGCCAGCAGCACTCGGGGTGAGGGCACAGATACGCAGTATTTT
>TRBD1|NA|TRBJ1-5|TRBV19
CASSPTGGYQPQHF
TGTGCCAGTAGCCCGACAGGGGGCTATCAGCCCCAGCATTTT
>NA|NA|TRBJ1-1|TRBV13
CASSLGVGGYYAEAFF
TGTGCCAGCAGCTTAGGTGTAGGGGGTTACTATGCTGAAGCTTTCTTT
>NA|NA|TRBJ2-1|TRBV7-2
CASSLVPAGALSYNEQFF
TGTGCCAGCAGCTTAGTCCCCGCGGGGGCCCTCTCCTACAATGAGCAGTTCTTC
>TRBD1|few|TRBJ2-7|TRBV19
CASSIPQGAHYEQYF
TGTGCCAGTAGTATACCACAGGGGGCCCACTACGAGCAGTACTTC
>NA|NA|TRBJ2-7|TRBV29-1
CSVEDNRNEQYF
TGCAGCGTTGAGGATAACAGGAACGAGCAGTACTTC
>NA|once|TRBJ1-1|TRBV5-1
CASGGSGQNTETFF
TGCGCCAGCGGGGGGTCAGGACAAAACACTGAAACTTTCTTT
>NA|NA|TRBJ2-3|TRBV27
CASSLMEPTDTQYF
TGTGCCAGCAGTTTAATGGAGCCCACAGATACGCAGTATTTT
>NA|NA|TRBJ2-7|TRBV30
CAWSVGGGSYEQYF
TGTGCCTGGAGTGTAGGAGGCGGTTCCTACGAGCAGTACTTC
>TRBD2|NA|TRBJ2-2|TRBV14
CASSQPSWTSGYTGELFF
TGTGCCAGCAGCCAACCGTCCTGGACTAGCGGATACACCGGGGAGCTGTTTTTT
>TRBD1|few|TRBJ1-1|TRBV10-3
CAINRQGETEAFF
TGTGCCATCAATCGACAGGGAGAGACTGAAGCTTTCTTT
>TRBD1|NA|TRBJ1-6|TRBV2
CASRTGTGKSPLHF
TGTGCCAGCAGGACCGGGACAGGGAAGTCACCCCTCCACTTT
>NA|NA|TRBJ2-1|TRBV28
CASSSDSPEFF
TGTGCCAGCAGTTCGGACTCCCCGGAGTTCTTC
>NA|NA|TRBJ1-2|TRBV19
CASRDTGSYGYTF
TGTGCCAGTAGGGACACTGGATCCTATGGCTACACCTTC
>NA|NA|TRBJ1-5|TRBV30
CAWGGEGSQPQHF
TGTGCCTGGGGCGGGGAGGGTTCTCAGCCCCAGCATTTT
>TRBD2|NA|TRBJ2-5|TRBV28
CASSLPSSGRRQETQYF
TGTGCCAGCAGTCTACCTTCTAGCGGGAGACGCCAAGAGACCCAGTACTTC
>TRBD1|NA|TRBJ2-5|TRBV2
CASSLDRYRAQYF
TGTGCCAGCAGTTTGGACAGGTACAGGGCCCAGTACTTC
>TRBD1|NA|TRBJ2-7|TRBV5-1
CASSLAGTGAAYEQYF
TGCGCCAGCAGCTTGGCCGGGACAGGGGCCGCCTACGAGCAGTACTTC
>NA|NA|TRBJ1-5|TRBV19
CASSIDLTKNQPQHF
TGTGCCAGTAGTATAGATCTGACTAAAAATCAGCCCCAGCATTTT
>NA|NA|TRBJ1-1|TRBV11-2
CASSLVGPESNLVNTEAFF
TGTGCCAGCAGCTTAGTGGGGCCAGAGTCCAACCTGGTGAATACTGAAGCTTTCTTT
>TRBD2|NA|TRBJ2-3|TRBV11-1
CASSLGLAPQYF
TGTGCCAGCAGCTTAGGACTAGCACCGCAGTATTTT
>TRBD1|once|TRBJ1-2|TRBV10-3
CAISESTGESYGYTF
TGTGCCATCAGTGAGTCCACAGGGGAAAGCTATGGCTACACCTTC
>TRBD1|NA|TRBJ1-1|TRBV5-1
CASSFPGTVNTEAFF
TGCGCCAGCAGCTTTCCCGGGACAGTGAACACTGAAGCTTTCTTT
>TRBD1|NA|TRBJ1-5|TRBV5-1
CASSPGTGNYQPQHF
TGCGCCAGCAGTCCCGGGACAGGGAACTATCAGCCCCAGCATTTT
>TRBD2|NA|TRBJ2-1|TRBV13
CASSSNPGLARSSYNEQFF
TGTGCCAGCAGCTCTAATCCGGGACTAGCGAGGAGCTCCTACAATGAGCAGTTCTTC
>TRBD2|NA|TRBJ2-7|TRBV10-3
CAISLAASYEQYF
TGTGCCATCAGTCTAGCGGCCAGCTACGAGCAGTACTTC
>NA|NA|TRBJ2-2|TRBV6-4
CASSAGPNTGELFF
TGTGCCAGCAGTGCCGGTCCCAACACCGGGGAGCTGTTTTTT
>TRBD2|NA|TRBJ2-3|TRBV6-1
CASSEFRLAGGTDTQYF
TGTGCCAGCAGTGAGTTTCGACTAGCGGGGGGCACAGATACGCAGTATTTT
>TRBD2|NA|TRBJ2-3|TRBV7-2
CASSRPAAPGGGYTQYF
TGTGCCAGCAGCCGCCCGGCGGCACCGGGGGGAGGTTATACGCAGTATTTT
>NA|NA|TRBJ2-4|TRBV16
CASSQQGAKNIQYF
TGTGCCAGCAGCCAACAGGGAGCCAAAAACATTCAGTACTTC
>NA|NA|TRBJ1-3|TRBV19
CASSIRGGLESSGNTIYF
TGTGCCAGTAGTATAAGGGGCGGCCTGGAGAGCTCTGGAAACACCATATATTTT
>NA|NA|TRBJ1-1|TRBV4-2
CASSPGLEVEAFF
TGTGCCAGCAGCCCAGGGCTTGAAGTGGAGGCTTTCTTT
>TRBD1|NA|TRBJ1-1|TRBV3-1/TRBV3-2
CASSPPQGAKTEAFF
TGTGCCAGCAGCCCCCCTCAGGGGGCGAAAACTGAAGCTTTCTTT
>NA|NA|TRBJ1-2|TRBV5-1
CASSPGGALKGYGYTF
TGCGCCAGCAGCCCCGGGGGGGCTCTCAAGGGCTATGGCTACACCTTC
>NA|NA|TRBJ1-1|TRBV20-1
CSALQDTEAFF
TGCAGTGCTCTACAGGACACTGAAGCTTTCTTT
>TRBD1|NA|TRBJ2-3|TRBV9
CASSFEPGQGGTDTQYF
TGTGCCAGCAGCTTCGAACCGGGACAGGGGGGCACAGATACGCAGTATTTT
>TRBD1|NA|TRBJ2-7|TRBV18
CASSSGQKVYEQYF
TGTGCCAGCTCATCGGGACAGAAGGTATACGAGCAGTACTTC
>TRBD1|NA|TRBJ2-7|TRBV10-3
CAISQNSGGSGEQYF
TGTGCCATCAGTCAGAACTCAGGGGGTTCAGGCGAGCAGTACTTC
>NA|NA|TRBJ1-5|TRBV24-1
CATHLSGSNQPQHF
TGTGCCACCCATCTGTCGGGGAGCAATCAGCCCCAGCATTTT
>NA|NA|TRBJ2-3|TRBV7-9
CASSLGQGLSEQYF
TGTGCCAGCAGCTTAGGGCAGGGACTTTCCGAGCAGTATTTT
>TRBD2|NA|TRBJ2-7|TRBV28
CASSLSAAGVYYEQYF
TGTGCCAGCAGTTTATCTGCAGCGGGAGTTTACTACGAGCAGTACTTC
>NA|NA|TRBJ1-3|TRBV2
CASSSDRSQNTIYF
TGTGCCAGCAGTTCGGACAGATCTCAAAACACCATATATTTT
>TRBD2|NA|TRBJ2-7|TRBV7-8
CASSFLLAGADEQYF
TGTGCCAGCAGCTTCCTACTAGCGGGAGCGGACGAGCAGTACTTC
>TRBD1|NA|TRBJ2-2|TRBV7-6
CASERTGTGELFF
TGTGCCAGCGAACGGACAGGGACCGGGGAGCTGTTTTTT
>NA|NA|TRBJ1-1|TRBV30
CAWATSANTEAFF
TGTGCCTGGGCAACTTCTGCGAACACTGAAGCTTTCTTT
>NA|NA|TRBJ1-2|TRBV29-1
CSVGTVNYGYTF
TGCAGCGTTGGGACAGTTAACTATGGCTACACCTTC
>NA|NA|TRBJ1-1|TRBV5-1
CASRPVGGSEAFF
TGCGCCAGCAGGCCTGTAGGAGGCTCAGAAGCTTTCTTT
>NA|NA|TRBJ2-6|TRBV5-5
CASSPFEWGANVLTF
TGTGCCAGCAGTCCCTTTGAGTGGGGGGCCAACGTCCTGACTTTC
>TRBD1|NA|TRBJ1-1|TRBV11-3
CASSERQGEAFF
TGTGCCAGCAGCGAAAGACAGGGAGAAGCTTTCTTT
>NA|NA|TRBJ2-1|TRBV10-3
CAISVSGEHNEQFF
TGTGCCATCAGTGTCTCCGGGGAGCACAATGAGCAGTTCTTC
>NA|NA|TRBJ2-1|TRBV5-4
CASKTVNSYNEQFF
TGTGCCAGTAAGACAGTGAACTCCTACAATGAGCAGTTCTTC